The rows below give T cell receptor beta chains drawn from one sample of a study of monozygotic twins with inflammatory bowel disease. From its re-call of the 5' RACE reads, TCRdb lists each CDR3 protein once, without DNA. Its table records some 160,000 distinct CDR3 sequences. Specimen: blood. These receptors came from a human donor with ulcerative colitis or Crohn's disease, or a healthy co-twin of an affected twin (not recorded which). CDR3s include the opening cysteine and the closing phenylalanine or tryptophan.

CDR3 protein: CSVILAGPQETQYF; V gene: TRBV29-1; J gene: TRBJ2-5; CDR3 length: 14
CDR3 protein: CSAIVVTNNEQFF; V gene: TRBV20-1; J gene: TRBJ2-1; CDR3 length: 13
CDR3 protein: CASRATGTRANVLTF; V gene: TRBV12-3/TRBV12-4; J gene: TRBJ2-6; CDR3 length: 15
CDR3 protein: CASSYQSTGLAGRTGELFF; V gene: TRBV6-5; J gene: TRBJ2-2; CDR3 length: 19
CDR3 protein: CASSPAGSGDQPQHF; V gene: TRBV5-1; J gene: TRBJ1-5; CDR3 length: 15
CDR3 protein: CASRPDRNEQFF; V gene: TRBV5-1; J gene: TRBJ2-1; CDR3 length: 12
CDR3 protein: CASSLLGRRSSYNSPLHF; V gene: TRBV11-2; J gene: TRBJ1-6; CDR3 length: 18
CDR3 protein: CSVGRQYNEQFF; V gene: TRBV29-1; J gene: TRBJ2-1; CDR3 length: 12
CDR3 protein: CASSPRAGQETQYF; V gene: TRBV7-6; J gene: TRBJ2-5; CDR3 length: 14
CDR3 protein: CASSPGLVREAFF; V gene: TRBV3-1; J gene: TRBJ1-1; CDR3 length: 13
CDR3 protein: CASSPRGARPQPQHF; V gene: TRBV3-1; J gene: TRBJ1-5; CDR3 length: 15
CDR3 protein: CSARAGTSGSYNEQFF; V gene: TRBV20-1; J gene: TRBJ2-1; CDR3 length: 16
CDR3 protein: CASSHRGGFRNTGELFF; V gene: TRBV11-2; J gene: TRBJ2-2; CDR3 length: 17
CDR3 protein: CASFPGGLNTEAFF; V gene: TRBV18; J gene: TRBJ1-1; CDR3 length: 14
CDR3 protein: CSARELGHRNEQFF; V gene: TRBV20-1; J gene: TRBJ2-1; CDR3 length: 14
CDR3 protein: CSVERDIYGYTF; V gene: TRBV29-1; J gene: TRBJ1-2; CDR3 length: 12
CDR3 protein: CASSEGPGKTQYF; V gene: TRBV25-1; J gene: TRBJ2-5; CDR3 length: 13
CDR3 protein: CASSATGTGRNMQYF; V gene: TRBV28; J gene: TRBJ2-4; CDR3 length: 15
CDR3 protein: CASSLEGGNSPLHF; V gene: TRBV12-3/TRBV12-4; J gene: TRBJ1-6; CDR3 length: 14
CDR3 protein: CASSLGWAEAFF; V gene: TRBV7-2; J gene: TRBJ1-1; CDR3 length: 12
CDR3 protein: CASSQRGRRYGYTF; V gene: TRBV6-1; J gene: TRBJ1-2; CDR3 length: 14
CDR3 protein: CSVGLTENIQYF; V gene: TRBV29-1; J gene: TRBJ2-4; CDR3 length: 12
CDR3 protein: CASSRDDSYEQYF; V gene: TRBV6-2/TRBV6-3; J gene: TRBJ2-7; CDR3 length: 13
CDR3 protein: CASSLVRQGMGYEQYF; V gene: TRBV5-1; J gene: TRBJ2-7; CDR3 length: 16
CDR3 protein: CSARPDSRGAYGYTF; V gene: TRBV20-1; J gene: TRBJ1-2; CDR3 length: 15
CDR3 protein: CASSLIYRTYEQYF; V gene: TRBV11-2; J gene: TRBJ2-7; CDR3 length: 14
CDR3 protein: CASSESRTSSVQYF; V gene: TRBV25-1; J gene: TRBJ2-3; CDR3 length: 14
CDR3 protein: CASRETGGIGYTF; V gene: TRBV19; J gene: TRBJ1-2; CDR3 length: 13
CDR3 protein: CSALGLWGTEAFF; V gene: TRBV20-1; J gene: TRBJ1-1; CDR3 length: 13
CDR3 protein: CASRLGDIILDTEAFF; V gene: TRBV5-1; J gene: TRBJ1-1; CDR3 length: 16
CDR3 protein: CASSFPGQGKWGTEAFF; V gene: TRBV14; J gene: TRBJ1-1; CDR3 length: 17
CDR3 protein: CASSPFTWRRTDTQYF; V gene: TRBV12-3/TRBV12-4; J gene: TRBJ2-3; CDR3 length: 16
CDR3 protein: CASSPRATGGGNSPLHF; V gene: TRBV5-1; J gene: TRBJ1-6; CDR3 length: 17